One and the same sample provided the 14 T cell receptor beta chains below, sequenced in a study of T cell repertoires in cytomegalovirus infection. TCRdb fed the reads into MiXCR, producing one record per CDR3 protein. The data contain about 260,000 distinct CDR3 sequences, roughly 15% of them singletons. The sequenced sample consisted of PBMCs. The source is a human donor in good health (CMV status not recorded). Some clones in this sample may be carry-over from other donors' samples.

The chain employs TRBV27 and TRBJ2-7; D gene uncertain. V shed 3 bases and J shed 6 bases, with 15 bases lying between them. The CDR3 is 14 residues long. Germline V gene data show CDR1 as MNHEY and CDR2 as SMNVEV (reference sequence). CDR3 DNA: TGTGCCAGCAGTTTTGGTCCCTCAACGGGCGAGCAGTACTTC. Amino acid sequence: CASSFGPSTGEQYF.

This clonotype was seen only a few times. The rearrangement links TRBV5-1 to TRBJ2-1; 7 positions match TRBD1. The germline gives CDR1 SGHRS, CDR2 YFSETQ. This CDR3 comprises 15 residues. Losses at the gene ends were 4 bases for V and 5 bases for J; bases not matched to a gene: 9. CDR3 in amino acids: CASSLTGQPHNEQFF. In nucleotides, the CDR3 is TGCGCCAGCAGCCTAACGGGACAGCCCCACAATGAGCAGTTCTTC.

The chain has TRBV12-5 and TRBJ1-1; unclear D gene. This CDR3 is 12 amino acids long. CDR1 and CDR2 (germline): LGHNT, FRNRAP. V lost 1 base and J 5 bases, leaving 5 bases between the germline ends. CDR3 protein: CASGLGRTEAFF. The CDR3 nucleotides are TGTGCTAGTGGTTTGGGGAGGACTGAAGCTTTCTTT.

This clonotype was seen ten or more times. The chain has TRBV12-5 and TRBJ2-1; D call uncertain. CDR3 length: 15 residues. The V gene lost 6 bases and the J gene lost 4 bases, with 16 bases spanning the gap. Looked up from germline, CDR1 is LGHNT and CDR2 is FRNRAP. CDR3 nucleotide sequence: TGTGCTAGTGGCTCCCGACGAACGGTTTACAATGAGCAGTTCTTC. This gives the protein CASGSRRTVYNEQFF.

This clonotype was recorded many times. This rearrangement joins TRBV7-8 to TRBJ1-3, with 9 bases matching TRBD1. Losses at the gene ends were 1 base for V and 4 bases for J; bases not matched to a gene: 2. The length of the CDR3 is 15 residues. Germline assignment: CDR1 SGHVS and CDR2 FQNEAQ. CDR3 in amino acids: CASSLDRGPGNTIYF. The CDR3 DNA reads TGTGCCAGCAGCTTAGACAGGGGGCCAGGAAACACCATATATTTT.

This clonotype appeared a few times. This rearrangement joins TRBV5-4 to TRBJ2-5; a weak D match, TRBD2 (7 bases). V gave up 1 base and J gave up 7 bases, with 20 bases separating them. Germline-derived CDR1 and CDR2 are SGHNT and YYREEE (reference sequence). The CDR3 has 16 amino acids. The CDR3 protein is CASSLMRGGWEGTQYF. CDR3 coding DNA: TGTGCCAGCAGCTTGATGCGCGGGGGCTGGGAGGGGACCCAGTACTTC. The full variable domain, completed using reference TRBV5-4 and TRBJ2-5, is ETGVTQSPTHLIKTRGQQVTLRCSSQSGHNTVSWYQQALGQGPQFIFQYYREEENGRGNFPPRFSGLQFPNYSSELNVNALELDDSALYLCASSLMRGGWEGTQYFGPGTRLLVL.

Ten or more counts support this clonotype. CDR3 region: CASSSPAGGTGELFF. CDR3 DNA: TGTGCCAGCAGTTCACCGGCGGGGGGGACCGGGGAGCTGTTTTTT. The chain employs TRBV28 and TRBJ2-2; 9 nucleotides agree with TRBD2. V was clipped by 4 bases and J by 5 bases; unmatched bases: 5. The CDR3 is 15 amino acids. Germline V gene sequence: CDR1 MDHEN, CDR2 SYDVKM.

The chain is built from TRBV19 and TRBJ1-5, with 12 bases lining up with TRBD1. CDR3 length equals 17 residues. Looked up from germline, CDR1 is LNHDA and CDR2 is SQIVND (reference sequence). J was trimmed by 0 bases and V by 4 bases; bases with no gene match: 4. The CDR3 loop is CASSRGQGADSNQPQHF. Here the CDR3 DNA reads TGTGCCAGTAGTAGGGGACAGGGGGCCGATAGCAATCAGCCCCAGCATTTT. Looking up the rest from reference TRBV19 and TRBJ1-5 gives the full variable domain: DGGITQSPKYLFRKEGQNVTLSCEQNLNHDAMYWYRQDPGQGLRLIYYSQIVNDFQKGDIAEGYSVSREKKESFPLTVTSAQKNPTAFYLCASSRGQGADSNQPQHFGDGTRLSIL.

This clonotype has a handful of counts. Here the CDR3 DNA reads TGTGCCAGCAGCGACCCCGGGACTAGCGGGGGACTCTACAATGAGCAGTTCTTC. This encodes CASSDPGTSGGLYNEQFF. The chain has TRBV7-4 and TRBJ2-1; TRBD2 agrees at 14 bases. Germline CDR1 is SGHVT and CDR2 is SQSDAQ. Trimming removed 5 bases from V and 3 bases from J; junction bases left unmatched: 9. The CDR3 is made up of 18 amino acids.

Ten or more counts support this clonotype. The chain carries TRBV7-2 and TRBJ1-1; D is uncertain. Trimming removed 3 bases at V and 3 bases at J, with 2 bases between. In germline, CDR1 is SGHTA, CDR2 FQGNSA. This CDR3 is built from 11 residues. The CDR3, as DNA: TGTGCCAGCAGCTTTTACACTGAAGCTTTCTTT. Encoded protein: CASSFYTEAFF.

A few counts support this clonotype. CDR3 residues: CASSFATGLNYGYTF. The CDR3 bases are TGTGCCAGCAGTTTCGCGACAGGACTGAACTATGGCTACACCTTC. The gene calls are TRBV12-3 or TRBV12-4 and TRBJ1-2, with D perhaps TRBD1 (6 bases). With 3 bases removed from V and 2 bases from J, the gap between germline ends came to 13 bases. This CDR3 contains 15 residues.

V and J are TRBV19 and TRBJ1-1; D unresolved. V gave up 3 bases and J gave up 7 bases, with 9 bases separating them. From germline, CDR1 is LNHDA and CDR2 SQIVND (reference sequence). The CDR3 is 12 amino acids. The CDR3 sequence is CASSIQNFEAFF. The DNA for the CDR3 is TGTGCCAGTAGTATCCAAAACTTTGAAGCTTTCTTT.

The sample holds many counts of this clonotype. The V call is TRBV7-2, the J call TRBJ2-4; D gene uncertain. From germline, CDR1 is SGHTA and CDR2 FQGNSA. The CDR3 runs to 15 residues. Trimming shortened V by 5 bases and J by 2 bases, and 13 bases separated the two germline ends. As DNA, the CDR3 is TGTGCCAGCAGCAGAGGCCCTAGGACCAAAAACATTCAGTACTTC. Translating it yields CASSRGPRTKNIQYF.

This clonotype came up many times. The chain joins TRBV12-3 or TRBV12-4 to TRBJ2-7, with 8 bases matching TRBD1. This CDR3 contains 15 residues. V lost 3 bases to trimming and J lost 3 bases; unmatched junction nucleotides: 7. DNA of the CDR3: TGTGCCAGCAGTTTTGTCTCAGGGGGCAGCTACGAGCAGTACTTC. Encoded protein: CASSFVSGGSYEQYF.